What follows is one TCR beta chain and its context. Its antigen is not identified. This entry comes from a study of blood T cells in healthy people across ages. Notes on the study in general: PBMCs were not sorted, which prevented a conclusive comparison of naive versus antigen-experienced cells. Higher diversity, along with more naive CD4+ cells, distinguished long-lived donors from aged donors.

The second PCR ran roughly 6 to 11 cycles with a sample-barcoded 5' primer and J-beta primers. TCRdb re-analysed the 5' RACE reads in MiXCR, keeping a single row per CDR3 protein. The sample lists 700,000 to 950,000 distinct CDR3 sequences, more than 45% occurring once. Every sample had a minimum of 6 million PBMCs isolated. Extractions gave at least 6 micrograms of total RNA per sample. The TCR originated in a man younger than 40 in good health. Material for sequencing was blood.

CDR3 nucleotides: TGTGCCAGCAGTCCATCTGGACTAGCGGGAGGGCGTGGGGACAATGAGCAGTTCTTC. It encodes CASSPSGLAGGRGDNEQFF. This chain joins TRBV28 and TRBJ2-1, with 15 bases identical to TRBD2. This CDR3 contains 19 residues. Germline V gene lookup returns CDR1 MDHEN and CDR2 SYDVKM. Trimming removed 5 bases from V and 5 bases from J; junction bases left unmatched: 13.